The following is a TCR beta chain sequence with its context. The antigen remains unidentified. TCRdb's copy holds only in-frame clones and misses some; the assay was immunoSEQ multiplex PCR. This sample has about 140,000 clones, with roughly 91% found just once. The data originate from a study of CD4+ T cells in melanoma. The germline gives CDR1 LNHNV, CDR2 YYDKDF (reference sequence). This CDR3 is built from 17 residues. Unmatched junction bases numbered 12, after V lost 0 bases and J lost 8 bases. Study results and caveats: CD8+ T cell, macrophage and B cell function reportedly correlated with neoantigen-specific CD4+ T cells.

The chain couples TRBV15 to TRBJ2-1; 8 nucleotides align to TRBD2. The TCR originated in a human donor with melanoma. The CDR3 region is CATSREISGGTWYEQFF. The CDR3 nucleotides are TGTGCCACCAGCAGAGAAATAAGCGGGGGAACGTGGTATGAGCAGTTCTTC.